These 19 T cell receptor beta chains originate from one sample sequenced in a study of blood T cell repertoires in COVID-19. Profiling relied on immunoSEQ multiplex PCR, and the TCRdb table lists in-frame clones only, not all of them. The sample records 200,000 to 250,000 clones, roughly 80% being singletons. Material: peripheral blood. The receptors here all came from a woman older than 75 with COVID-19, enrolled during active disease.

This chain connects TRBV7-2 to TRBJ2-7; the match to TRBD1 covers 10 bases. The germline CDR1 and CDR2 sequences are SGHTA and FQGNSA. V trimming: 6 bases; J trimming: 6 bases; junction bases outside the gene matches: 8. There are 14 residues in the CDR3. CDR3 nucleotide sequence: TGTGCCAGCAGTCCTTGGACAGGGGGTTCCGAGCAGTACTTC. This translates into CASSPWTGGSEQYF. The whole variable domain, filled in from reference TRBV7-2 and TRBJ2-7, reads GAGVSQSPSNKVTEKGKDVELRCDPISGHTALYWYRQSLGQGLEFLIYFQGNSAPDKSGLPSDRFSAERTGGSVSTLTIQRTQQEDSAVYLCASSPWTGGSEQYFGPGTRLTVT.

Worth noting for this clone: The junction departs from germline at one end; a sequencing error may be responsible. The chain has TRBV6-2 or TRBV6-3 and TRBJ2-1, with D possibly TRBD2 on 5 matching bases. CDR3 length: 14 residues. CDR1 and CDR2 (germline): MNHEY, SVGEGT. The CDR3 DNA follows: TGTGCCAGCAGTAACTCAGCGGCCTACAATGAGCAGTTCTTC. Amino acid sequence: CASSNSAAYNEQFF.

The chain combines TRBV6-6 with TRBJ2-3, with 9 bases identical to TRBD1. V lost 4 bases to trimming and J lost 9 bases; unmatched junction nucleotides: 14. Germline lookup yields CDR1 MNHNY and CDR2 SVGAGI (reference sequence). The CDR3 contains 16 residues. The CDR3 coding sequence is TGTGCCAGCAGTTCCAGGGACAGGGCTATGGGGGGGACGCAGTATTTT. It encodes CASSSRDRAMGGTQYF.

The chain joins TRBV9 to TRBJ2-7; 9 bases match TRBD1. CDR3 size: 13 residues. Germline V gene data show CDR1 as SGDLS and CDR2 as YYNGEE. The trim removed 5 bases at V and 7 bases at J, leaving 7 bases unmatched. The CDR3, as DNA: TGTGCCAGCAGTCTTAGACAGGGGGATGAGCAGTACTTC. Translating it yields CASSLRQGDEQYF.

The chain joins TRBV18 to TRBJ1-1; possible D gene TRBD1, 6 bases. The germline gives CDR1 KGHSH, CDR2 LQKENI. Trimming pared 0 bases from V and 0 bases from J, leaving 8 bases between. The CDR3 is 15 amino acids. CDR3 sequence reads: CASSPPTGVNTEAFF. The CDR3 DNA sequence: TGTGCCAGCTCACCACCGACAGGAGTGAACACTGAAGCTTTCTTT. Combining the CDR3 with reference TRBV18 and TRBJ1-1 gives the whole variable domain NAGVMQNPRHLVRRRGQEARLRCSPMKGHSHVYWYRQLPEEGLKFMVYLQKENIIDESGMPKERFSAEFPKEGPSILRIQQVVRGDSAAYFCASSPPTGVNTEAFFGQGTRLTVV.

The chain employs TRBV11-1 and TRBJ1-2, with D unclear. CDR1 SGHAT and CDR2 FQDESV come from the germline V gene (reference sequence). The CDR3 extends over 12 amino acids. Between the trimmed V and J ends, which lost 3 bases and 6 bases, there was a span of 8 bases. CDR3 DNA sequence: TGTGCCAGCAGCTTGGGCCTTAATGGCTACACCTTC. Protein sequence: CASSLGLNGYTF.

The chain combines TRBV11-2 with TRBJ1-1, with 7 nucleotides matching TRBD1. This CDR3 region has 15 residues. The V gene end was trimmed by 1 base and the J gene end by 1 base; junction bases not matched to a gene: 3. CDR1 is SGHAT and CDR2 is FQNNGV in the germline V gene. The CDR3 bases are TGTGCCAGCAGCTTAGGCCACAGGGGGAACACTGAAGCTTTCTTT. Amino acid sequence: CASSLGHRGNTEAFF.

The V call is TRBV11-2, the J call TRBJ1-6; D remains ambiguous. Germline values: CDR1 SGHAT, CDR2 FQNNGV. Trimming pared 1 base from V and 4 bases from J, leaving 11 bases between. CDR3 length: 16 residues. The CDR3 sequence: CASSLGGSGYNSPLHF. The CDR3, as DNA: TGTGCCAGCAGCTTAGGAGGTTCGGGATATAATTCACCCCTCCACTTT.

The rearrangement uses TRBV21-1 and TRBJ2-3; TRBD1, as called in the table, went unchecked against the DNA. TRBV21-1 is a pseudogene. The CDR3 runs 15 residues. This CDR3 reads CASSKTRAGYDTQYF. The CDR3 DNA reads TGTGCCAGCAGCAAAACAAGGGCAGGGTACGATACGCAGTATTTT.

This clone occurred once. CDR3 coding DNA: TGTGCCAGCCAGGGCTATTTACCGAACACCGGGGAGCTGTTTTTT. This translates into CASQGYLPNTGELFF. V and J are TRBV28 and TRBJ2-2; TRBD1 is a possible D gene (5 bases). The CDR3 totals 15 residues. Germline loops: CDR1 MDHEN, CDR2 SYDVKM. The V end lost 8 bases, the J end lost 0 bases, and 13 bases lay between the germline ends. The full variable domain, rest sourced from reference TRBV28 and TRBJ2-2, is DVKVTQSSRYLVKRTGEKVFLECVQDMDHENMFWYRQDPGLGLRLIYFSYDVKMKEKGDIPEGYSVSREKKERFSLILESASTNQTSMYLCASQGYLPNTGELFFGEGSRLTVL.

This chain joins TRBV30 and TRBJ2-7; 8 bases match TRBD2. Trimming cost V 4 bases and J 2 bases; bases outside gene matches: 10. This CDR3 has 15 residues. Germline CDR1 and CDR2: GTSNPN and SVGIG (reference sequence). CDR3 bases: TGTGCCTGGACCCGGATTCGGGAGGGCACCTACGAGCAGTACTTC. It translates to CAWTRIREGTYEQYF.

CDR3 nucleotide sequence: TGTGCCACCACCTTCGGGGGCACTGAAGCTTTCTTT. Its translation is CATTFGGTEAFF. This sequence joins TRBV28 and TRBJ1-1; D is possibly TRBD1 (5 bases). Germline CDR1 is MDHEN and CDR2 is SYDVKM. V was trimmed by 10 bases and J by 4 bases, leaving 13 bases between them. The CDR3 has 12 amino acids.

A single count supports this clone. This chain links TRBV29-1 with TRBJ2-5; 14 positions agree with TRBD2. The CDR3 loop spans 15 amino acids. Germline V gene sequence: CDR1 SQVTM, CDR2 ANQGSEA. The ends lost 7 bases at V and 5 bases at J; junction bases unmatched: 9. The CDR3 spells CSALGLAGAWETQYF. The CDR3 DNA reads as TGCAGCGCCTTGGGACTAGCGGGAGCATGGGAGACCCAGTACTTC.

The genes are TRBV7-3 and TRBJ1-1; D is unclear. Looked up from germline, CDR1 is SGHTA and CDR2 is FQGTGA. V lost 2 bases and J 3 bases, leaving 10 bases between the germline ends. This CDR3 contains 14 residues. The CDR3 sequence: CASSLYTLDTEAFF. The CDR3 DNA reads TGTGCCAGCAGCTTATACACGCTGGACACTGAAGCTTTCTTT.

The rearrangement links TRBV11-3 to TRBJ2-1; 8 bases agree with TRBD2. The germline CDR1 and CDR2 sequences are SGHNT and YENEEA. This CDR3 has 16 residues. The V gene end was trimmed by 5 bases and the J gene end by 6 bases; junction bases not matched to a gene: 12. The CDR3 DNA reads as TGTGCCAGCAGCCCCTATGTCGGCGGGGGGACCAATGAGCAGTTCTTC. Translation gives CASSPYVGGGTNEQFF.

The CDR3 DNA sequence: TGTGCCAGCACCCCAAGGATGGAGGGGTACGAGCAGTACTTC. This codes for CASTPRMEGYEQYF. This rearrangement joins TRBV6-6 to TRBJ2-7, with D possibly being TRBD2 (6 bases). V was trimmed by 7 bases and J by 4 bases, leaving 17 bases between them. The germline CDR1 and CDR2 sequences are MNHNY and SVGAGI (reference sequence). This CDR3 is 14 amino acids long.

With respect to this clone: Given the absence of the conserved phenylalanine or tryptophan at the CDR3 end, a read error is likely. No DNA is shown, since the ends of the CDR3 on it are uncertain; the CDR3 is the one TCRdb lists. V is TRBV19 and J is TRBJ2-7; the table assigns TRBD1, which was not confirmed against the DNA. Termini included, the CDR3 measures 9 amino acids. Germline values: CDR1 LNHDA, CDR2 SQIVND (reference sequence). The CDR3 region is CAMGRGDWS.

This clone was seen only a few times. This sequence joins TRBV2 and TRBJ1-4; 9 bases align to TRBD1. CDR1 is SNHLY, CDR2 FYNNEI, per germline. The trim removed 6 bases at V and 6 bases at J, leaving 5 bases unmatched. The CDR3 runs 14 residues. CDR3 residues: CASRPTGGYEKLFF. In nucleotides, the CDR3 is TGTGCCAGCAGGCCGACAGGGGGTTATGAAAAACTGTTTTTT.

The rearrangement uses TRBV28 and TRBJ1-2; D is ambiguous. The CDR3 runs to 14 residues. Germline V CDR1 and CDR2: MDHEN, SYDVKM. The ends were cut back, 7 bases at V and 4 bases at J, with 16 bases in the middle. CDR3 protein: CASKAGGNAYGYTF. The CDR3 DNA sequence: TGTGCCAGCAAAGCGGGAGGAAACGCCTATGGCTACACCTTC.